Below, 13 T cell receptor beta chains from the same sample are listed, as sequenced in a study of blood T cell repertoires in COVID-19. Produced via immunoSEQ multiplex PCR; TCRdb's table is partial and in-frame only. The sample has more than 300,000 clones, 80% to 85% seen once. Material: PBMCs or T cells enriched from blood (not recorded which). The receptors derive from a woman aged 50 to 60 who had recovered from COVID-19.

This chain uses TRBV10-3 with TRBJ1-1; TRBD1 agrees at 8 bases. Trimming took 6 bases from V and 3 from J; bases not matched to a gene: 0. Germline CDR1 and CDR2: ENHRY and SYGVKD. The CDR3 has 12 amino acids. CDR3 nucleotide sequence: TGTGCCATCAGGGGACAGGACACTGAAGCTTTCTTT. Amino acids: CAIRGQDTEAFF.

This rearrangement joins TRBV3-1 (or the pseudogene TRBV3-2) to TRBJ1-6, with 8 bases aligning to TRBD1. This CDR3 has 15 amino acids. Germline lookup yields CDR1 LGHDT and CDR2 YNNKEL (reference sequence). V trimming: 4 bases; J trimming: 7 bases; junction bases outside the gene matches: 6. The CDR3 protein is CASSPSGQGNSPLHF. The CDR3 bases are TGTGCCAGCAGCCCTAGTGGACAGGGAAATTCACCCCTCCACTTT.

The CDR3 here is CASSRVFGTGELFF. In DNA, the CDR3 is TGTGCCAGTTCCAGGGTGTTTGGAACCGGGGAGCTGTTTTTT. The chain is built from TRBV19 and TRBJ2-2; TRBD1 is a possible D gene (5 bases). Trimming took 8 bases from V and 5 from J, leaving 15 bases between them. The CDR3 totals 14 residues. Looked up from germline, CDR1 is LNHDA and CDR2 is SQIVND (reference sequence).

This clone was seen a handful of times. The chain joins TRBV6-4 to TRBJ1-6, with D maybe TRBD1 (5 bases). V was cut by 3 bases and J by 4 bases, with 7 bases left in between. Germline assignment: CDR1 MRHNA and CDR2 SNTAGT. This CDR3 has 14 residues. The CDR3 loop reads CASSEGDYNSPLHF. For the CDR3, the DNA is TGTGCCAGCAGTGAAGGGGATTATAATTCACCCCTCCACTTT.

With respect to this clone: The sample carries other DNA sequences with the same CDR3. The gene calls are TRBV6-2 or TRBV6-3 and TRBJ1-5; D is undetermined. Per germline, CDR1 MNHEY and CDR2 SVGEGT. The V and J ends lost 1 base and 3 bases respectively, with 7 bases between them. The CDR3 totals 14 residues. The CDR3 DNA sequence: TGTGCCAGCAGTTACTTACAGTCCAATCAGCCCCAGCATTTT. Encoded protein: CASSYLQSNQPQHF.

The chain recombines TRBV18 with TRBJ2-1; TRBD2 agrees at 12 bases. Germline V CDR1 and CDR2: KGHSH, LQKENI. CDR3 length: 17 amino acids. After removal of 3 bases from V and 0 bases from J, the junction contained 3 bases not matched to a gene. CDR3 nucleotide sequence: TGTGCCAGCTCACCTGGACTAGCGGGATCCTCCTACAATGAGCAGTTCTTC. Protein product: CASSPGLAGSSYNEQFF.

The rearrangement links TRBV19 to TRBJ1-4; D uncertain. Germline values: CDR1 LNHDA, CDR2 SQIVND (reference sequence). The ends were cut back, 6 bases at V and 5 bases at J, with 16 bases in the middle. The CDR3 sequence is 15 residues long. CDR3 sequence (DNA): TGTGCCAGTAGAACAGAGCCGAGGGTAAATGAAAAACTGTTTTTT. It encodes CASRTEPRVNEKLFF.

This chain links TRBV2 with TRBJ2-5, with D hard to call. Germline-derived CDR1 and CDR2 are SNHLY and FYNNEI. V was cut by 5 bases and J by 5 bases, with 6 bases left in between. This CDR3 spans 11 amino acids. The CDR3 DNA reads TGTGCCAGCAGTCAACAGGAGACCCAGTACTTC. Translation: CASSQQETQYF.

The J gene is TRBJ1-2, the V gene TRBV27, with a tentative D call TRBD1 (5 bases). The V gene's germline CDR1 is MNHEY and CDR2 SMNVEV (reference sequence). V was clipped by 5 bases and J by 5 bases, with 24 bases between them. This CDR3 spans 17 amino acids. In nucleotides, the CDR3 is TGTGCCAGCAGTAGATCATCCCCGGTGCCAGGGCGTTATGGCTACACCTTC. Its protein is CASSRSSPVPGRYGYTF.

This chain links TRBV3-1 (or the pseudogene TRBV3-2) with TRBJ2-2; possible D gene TRBD2, 6 bases. The V end was cut by 0 bases, the J end by 6 bases, with 14 bases between. CDR1 and CDR2 from the germline V gene are LGHDT and YNNKEL (reference sequence). The CDR3 runs to 16 residues. The CDR3 region has the DNA TGTGCCAGCAGCCAAGAGAGCCTAGCGTCCTCCGGGGAGCTGTTTTTT. This sequence encodes CASSQESLASSGELFF.

The chain has TRBV7-9 and TRBJ1-1; 7 bases are a match to TRBD1. The CDR3 is made up of 13 amino acids. Germline CDR1 SEHNR, CDR2 FQNEAQ (reference sequence). V dropped 5 bases and J dropped 5; count of bases not matched to a gene: 5. CDR3 DNA sequence: TGTGCCAGCAGCACTCAACAGGGGACTGAAGCTTTCTTT. Protein: CASSTQQGTEAFF.

As DNA, the CDR3 is TGTGCCAGCAGCTTAGCCCCGTACGGGGAAAACTACAATGAGCAGTTCTTC. It encodes CASSLAPYGENYNEQFF. The chain recombines TRBV11-2 with TRBJ2-1; D may be TRBD2 (5 bases). Germline V lookup: CDR1 SGHAT, CDR2 FQNNGV. The CDR3 totals 17 residues. Trimming took 1 base from V and 3 from J, leaving 16 bases between them. Full variable domain (rest looked up from reference TRBV11-2 and TRBJ2-1): EAGVAQSPRYKIIEKRQSVAFWCNPISGHATLYWYQQILGQGPKLLIQFQNNGVVDDSQLPKDRFSAERLKGVDSTLKIQPAKLEDSAVYLCASSLAPYGENYNEQFFGPGTRLTVL.

The table lists this clone with a few counts. The CDR3 region has the DNA TGTGCCAGCAGCTTAGTGATAGGGGACACCGGGGAGCTGTTTTTT. As protein: CASSLVIGDTGELFF. The chain employs TRBV7-2 and TRBJ2-2; D perhaps matches TRBD1 (5 bases). The CDR3 totals 15 residues. CDR1 and CDR2 (germline): SGHTA, FQGNSA. The V and J ends lost 1 base and 3 bases respectively, with 9 bases between them.